This entry lists 9 T cell receptor beta chains sequenced from one sample in a study of graft-versus-host responses after intestinal transplantation. Produced via immunoSEQ multiplex PCR; TCRdb's table is partial and in-frame only. The sample lists 80,000 to 100,000 clones, 75% to 90% occurring once. No antigen is known for these receptors. The sequenced sample was unstimulated CD4+ T cells sorted from spleen or lymph node cells, obtained before intestinal transplant. The receptors come from a human donor who received an intestinal transplant.

The chain uses TRBV5-1 and TRBJ1-5, with 10 nucleotides matching TRBD1. CDR3 length equals 19 residues. V shed 4 bases, J shed 3 bases, and the junction held 16 bases outside the gene matches. CDR1 SGHRS and CDR2 YFSETQ come from the germline V gene. Here the CDR3 DNA reads TGCGCCAGCAGCCCCTGGACAGGGGGAAATCCACAAAACAATCAGCCCCAGCATTTT. Its protein is CASSPWTGGNPQNNQPQHF.

CDR3 sequence: CASSLWGQGQYF. For the CDR3, the DNA is TGTGCCAGCAGCTTGTGGGGGCAGGGGCAGTACTTC. The chain carries TRBV13 and TRBJ2-7; tentative D call: TRBD1 (6 bases). The CDR3 totals 12 residues. The germline V gene encodes CDR1 PRHDT and CDR2 FYEKMQ (reference sequence). The V end lost 3 bases, the J end lost 9 bases, and 12 bases lay between the germline ends.

The chain combines TRBV11-3 with TRBJ2-2; TRBD1 matches at 10 bases. CDR1 is SGHNT, CDR2 YENEEA, per germline. The J segment lost 1 base and the V segment lost 5 bases, leaving 4 bases of the junction unmatched. The CDR3 sequence is 16 residues long. CDR3 loop: CASSRGQGGNTGELFF. The CDR3 bases are TGTGCCAGCAGCCGCGGACAGGGGGGGAACACCGGGGAGCTGTTTTTT.

The CDR3 bases are TGTGCCAGCAGCATGGGACAGGGAACAACACCCCTCCACTTT. Its translation: CASSMGQGTTPLHF. V gene TRBV9 combines with J gene TRBJ1-6; the match to TRBD1 covers 9 bases. The trim removed 4 bases at V and 11 bases at J, leaving 7 bases unmatched. Germline values: CDR1 SGDLS, CDR2 YYNGEE. CDR3 length: 14 residues.

The chain uses TRBV5-4 and TRBJ1-1; 9 bases match TRBD1. Trimming at V came to 4 bases and at J to 0 bases, leaving 10 bases not matched to a gene. The germline CDR1 and CDR2 sequences are SGHNT and YYREEE (reference sequence). The CDR3 totals 17 residues. CDR3 nucleotides: TGTGCCAGCAGCACCCCGACAGGGGGACTTATGAACACTGAAGCTTTCTTT. Amino acids: CASSTPTGGLMNTEAFF.

This clone was seen more than once but under ten times. The chain employs TRBV7-2 and TRBJ1-6; D not resolved. V lost 6 bases, J lost 0 bases, and 15 bases lay in between. Per the germline V gene, CDR1 is SGHTA and CDR2 is FQGNSA. The CDR3 contains 17 residues. The CDR3 spells CASRYPSGSSYNSPLHF. The CDR3 bases are TGTGCCAGCAGGTATCCTAGCGGGAGCTCCTATAATTCACCCCTCCACTTT.

The chain is built from TRBV4-1 and TRBJ2-5; perhaps TRBD2 as D (6 bases). This CDR3 has 16 residues. Between the trimmed V and J ends, which lost 0 bases and 7 bases, there was a span of 18 bases. The germline V gene encodes CDR1 MGHRA and CDR2 YSYEKL. CDR3 sequence reads: CASSQDRGTSVGTQYF. As DNA, the CDR3 is TGCGCCAGCAGCCAAGATCGGGGGACTTCGGTCGGGACCCAGTACTTC.

The gene calls are TRBV2 and TRBJ1-4; 9 bases are a match to TRBD1. There are 13 residues in the CDR3. Trimming took 7 bases from V and 6 from J; bases not matched to a gene: 3. In germline, CDR1 is SNHLY, CDR2 FYNNEI. The CDR3 reads CASIRDRDEKLFF. The CDR3 DNA reads as TGTGCCAGCATCCGGGACAGGGATGAAAAACTGTTTTTT. Combining the CDR3 with reference TRBV2 and TRBJ1-4 gives the whole variable domain EPEVTQTPSHQVTQMGQEVILRCVPISNHLYFYWYRQILGQKVEFLVSFYNNEISEKSEIFDDQFSVERPDGSNFTLKIRSTKLEDSAMYFCASIRDRDEKLFFGSGTQLSVL.

This chain joins TRBV10-3 and TRBJ2-3; D perhaps matches TRBD2 (5 bases). Germline values: CDR1 ENHRY, CDR2 SYGVKD. V was cut by 4 bases and J by 5 bases, with 10 bases left in between. The CDR3 loop spans 13 amino acids. The CDR3 bases are TGTGCCATCAGTGGGGGAGAGAAAGATACGCAGTATTTT. This translates into CAISGGEKDTQYF.